The TCR beta chain under discussion was sequenced for a study of T cells after yellow fever vaccination. TCRdb ran MiXCR on the 5' RACE reads and lists one entry per CDR3 protein. The sample carries more than 95,000 distinct CDR3 sequences, around 7.4% recorded once. This clonotype was recorded at least ten times. The antigen is undetermined. Study findings and constraints: Some clonotypes were seen in both the CD4 and the CD8 compartments. These made up a small share and likely arose from convergent recombination.

The source was CD4+ T cells sorted from PBMCs, collected 10 to 11 days after the first yellow fever vaccination. This receptor was taken from a man aged 18 to 29 who received the YFV17D yellow fever vaccine.

CDR3 in DNA: TGCGCCAGCAGCGTGGACAGGGAATATGGCTACACCTTC. Encoded protein: CASSVDREYGYTF. The chain uses TRBV5-1 and TRBJ1-2; 8 bases align to TRBD1. Germline assignment: CDR1 SGHRS and CDR2 YFSETQ. V lost 4 bases to trimming and J lost 5 bases; unmatched junction nucleotides: 4. CDR3 length equals 13 residues.